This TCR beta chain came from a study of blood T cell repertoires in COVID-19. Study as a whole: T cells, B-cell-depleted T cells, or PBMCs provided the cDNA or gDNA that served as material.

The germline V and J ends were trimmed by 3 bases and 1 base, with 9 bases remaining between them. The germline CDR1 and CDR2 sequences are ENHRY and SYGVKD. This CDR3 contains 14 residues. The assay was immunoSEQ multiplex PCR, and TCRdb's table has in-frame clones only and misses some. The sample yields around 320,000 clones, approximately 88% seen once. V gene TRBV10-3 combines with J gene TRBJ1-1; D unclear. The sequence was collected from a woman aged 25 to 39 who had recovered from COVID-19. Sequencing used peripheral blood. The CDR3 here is CAISDSGRNTEAFF. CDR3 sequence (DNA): TGTGCCATCAGTGATTCGGGGAGGAACACTGAAGCTTTCTTT.